A single sample gave rise to the 26 T cell receptor beta chains below, sequenced in a study of regulatory T cells in long-lasting Graves disease. The TCR beta library used iRepertoire HTBI primers with Arm-PCR amplification of CDR3. TCRdb fed the multiplex PCR reads into MiXCR, producing one record per CDR3 protein. The sample shows over 200,000 distinct CDR3 sequences, about 17% of them seen only once. The time point is: newly diagnosed GD, antithyroid drugs for less than 3 months. RNA isolated from PBMCs was used to make the TCR library. The material sequenced was peripheral blood mononuclear cells (PBMCs), taken at new diagnosis, from a patient treated with antithyroid drugs. Receptors were obtained from a female donor with Graves disease.

In its sample, this clonotype was seen a few times. The chain has TRBV19 and TRBJ2-4; 9 bases match TRBD1. Looked up from germline, CDR1 is LNHDA and CDR2 is SQIVND (reference sequence). The trim removed 4 bases at V and 1 base at J, leaving 2 bases unmatched. CDR3 length: 15 amino acids. CDR3 nucleotides: TGTGCCAGTAGTACACAGGGGGCTGCCAAAAACATTCAGTACTTC. Its protein product is CASSTQGAAKNIQYF.

In this sample, this clonotype turned up a few times. A read error is possible here, since a much larger clone lies one base away. The J gene is TRBJ1-4, the V gene TRBV6-1; D unresolved. Germline CDR1 reads MNHNS; CDR2 reads SASEGT. The CDR3 has 15 residues. CDR3 DNA: TGTGCCAGCAGTGAAGCGCCCACGACCAGTGAAAAACTGCTTTTT. It encodes CASSEAPTTSEKLLF.

This clonotype was found many times. This chain uses TRBV20-1 with TRBJ2-1, with TRBD1 identical over 10 bases. With V trimmed by 6 bases and J by 3 bases, 8 bases remained unmatched. CDR1 and CDR2 (germline): DFQATT, SNEGSKA (reference sequence). The CDR3 is 15 residues long. The CDR3 reads CSAARRDRGYNEQFF. The CDR3 DNA is TGCAGTGCCGCTAGACGGGACAGGGGCTACAATGAGCAGTTCTTC.

CDR3 sequence: CATSGTQGRGQFF. The CDR3 region has the DNA TGTGCCACCAGCGGGACTCAAGGAAGGGGGCAGTTCTTC. The rearrangement joins TRBV24-1 to TRBJ2-1; TRBD2 is a possible D gene (6 bases). CDR1 is KGHDR, CDR2 SFDVKD, per germline. This CDR3 is 13 amino acids long. The V and J ends lost 7 bases and 12 bases respectively, with 18 bases between them.

This clonotype was observed at least ten times. This sequence joins TRBV24-1 and TRBJ2-2; D remains ambiguous. Looked up from germline, CDR1 is KGHDR and CDR2 is SFDVKD. V dropped 1 base and J dropped 6 bases, with 2 bases sitting between them. The CDR3 sequence is 12 residues long. Here the CDR3 reads CATSDLSGELFF. DNA of the CDR3: TGTGCCACCAGTGATTTATCCGGGGAGCTGTTTTTT.

In its sample, this clonotype was seen many times. The rearrangement links TRBV30 to TRBJ1-2; a possible D gene is TRBD1 (5 bases). Trimming took off 3 bases at V and 2 bases at J, with 10 bases between the two ends. The CDR3 covers 13 residues. The germline CDR1 and CDR2 sequences are GTSNPN and SVGIG (reference sequence). The CDR3 sequence: CAWRRDENYGYTF. The CDR3 DNA reads as TGTGCCTGGAGACGGGACGAAAACTATGGCTACACCTTC.

The CDR3: CASSLRTGGNTEAFF. In nucleotides, the CDR3 is TGTGCCAGCAGCTTAAGGACAGGGGGGAACACTGAAGCTTTCTTT. The genes are TRBV5-5 and TRBJ1-1; 10 bases agree with TRBD1. The CDR3 extends over 15 amino acids. After removal of 2 bases from V and 1 base from J, the junction contained 2 bases not matched to a gene. Germline CDR1 SGHKS, CDR2 YYEKEE (reference sequence). Based on the CDR3 plus reference TRBV5-5 and TRBJ1-1, the full variable domain is DAGVTQSPTHLIKTRGQQVTLRCSPISGHKSVSWYQQVLGQGPQFIFQYYEKEERGRGNFPDRFSARQFPNYSSELNVNALLLGDSALYLCASSLRTGGNTEAFFGQGTRLTVV.

This clonotype was counted a few times. The genes are TRBV4-3 and TRBJ2-7; 10 bases map to TRBD2. Germline CDR1 reads LGHNA; CDR2 reads YSLEER. J gave up 4 bases and V 1 base, and 19 bases lay outside the gene matches. CDR3 length: 20 residues. CDR3 sequence (DNA): TGCGCCAGCAGCCAAGTCGCGGCTAGCGGGAGAGCGGGGTATGAGTACGAGCAGTACTTC. Translation: CASSQVAASGRAGYEYEQYF.

This clonotype was seen ten or more times. The chain links TRBV20-1 to TRBJ2-3; the match to TRBD2 covers 7 bases. V shed 4 bases, J shed 5 bases, and the junction held 6 bases outside the gene matches. The CDR3 covers 13 residues. In germline, CDR1 is DFQATT, CDR2 SNEGSKA (reference sequence). CDR3 in DNA: TGCAGTGCTAATTACCCTAGCGGAGATACGCAGTATTTT. Its protein product is CSANYPSGDTQYF.

This clonotype was counted ten times or more. The chain recombines TRBV18 with TRBJ1-2; TRBD1 agrees at 8 bases. This CDR3 is 14 amino acids long. With 7 bases clipped from V and 0 bases from J, the junction kept 4 bases outside the gene matches. CDR1 and CDR2 (germline): KGHSH, LQKENI. The DNA for the CDR3 is TGTGCCAGCTTTCCGACAGGGGCTAACTATGGCTACACCTTC. It codes for CASFPTGANYGYTF. The entire variable domain, with the rest obtained from reference TRBV18 and TRBJ1-2, is as follows: NAGVMQNPRHLVRRRGQEARLRCSPMKGHSHVYWYRQLPEEGLKFMVYLQKENIIDESGMPKERFSAEFPKEGPSILRIQQVVRGDSAAYFCASFPTGANYGYTFGSGTRLTVV.

In its sample, this clonotype was seen many times. The V call is TRBV6-5, the J call TRBJ2-2; the D gene is possibly TRBD1 (6 bases). V lost 4 bases and J 5 bases, leaving 14 bases between the germline ends. The germline CDR1 and CDR2 sequences are MNHEY and SVGAGI. The CDR3 extends over 15 amino acids. The CDR3 DNA sequence: TGTGCCAGCAGTTCGGGCCGGACAGAAACCGGGGAGCTGTTTTTT. Residues: CASSSGRTETGELFF.

This clonotype was recorded at least ten times. The rearrangement joins TRBV6-1 to TRBJ1-3; 8 bases align to TRBD1. J was trimmed by 2 bases and V by 2 bases; bases with no gene match: 11. From germline, CDR1 is MNHNS and CDR2 SASEGT. This CDR3 comprises 18 residues. CDR3 nucleotides: TGTGCCAGCAGTGAATATGGGCCCGGGACAGGAGCTGGAAACACCATATATTTT. Protein: CASSEYGPGTGAGNTIYF.

This rearrangement joins TRBV3-1 to TRBJ1-3; TRBD1 aligns across 8 bases. CDR3 length: 16 amino acids. CDR1 and CDR2 from the germline V gene are LGHDT and YNNKEL (reference sequence). With 4 bases clipped from V and 1 base from J, the junction kept 6 bases outside the gene matches. In DNA, the CDR3 is TGTGCCAGCAGCCCCAGGGGGCGAGGGTCTGGAAACACCATATATTTT. This codes for CASSPRGRGSGNTIYF.

The chain carries TRBV27 and TRBJ2-5; 8 bases line up with TRBD2. This CDR3 is built from 15 residues. Germline CDR1 MNHEY, CDR2 SMNVEV (reference sequence). Trimming took 0 bases from V and 1 from J; bases not matched to a gene: 1. As DNA, the CDR3 is TGTGCCAGCAGTTTATCGGCGGGAGGCCAAGAGACCCAGTACTTC. Its protein product is CASSLSAGGQETQYF.

The J gene is TRBJ2-1, the V gene TRBV27, with a possible D match to TRBD2 (5 bases). CDR1 MNHEY and CDR2 SMNVEV come from the germline V gene (reference sequence). The V end lost 4 bases, the J end lost 4 bases, and 11 bases lay between the germline ends. CDR3 size: 14 residues. The CDR3 region has the DNA TGTGCCAGCAGTTGGGAGCGAGGATACAATGAGCAGTTCTTC. Translation gives CASSWERGYNEQFF.

In this sample, this clonotype turned up many times. This chain uses TRBV28 with TRBJ1-4; TRBD1 might be the D (5 bases). Germline values: CDR1 MDHEN, CDR2 SYDVKM. V dropped 6 bases and J dropped 4 bases, with 15 bases sitting between them. CDR3 length equals 15 residues. CDR3 amino acids: CASSAGTAFNEKLFF. CDR3 nucleotide sequence: TGTGCCAGCAGCGCCGGGACGGCCTTTAATGAAAAACTGTTTTTT. Looking up the rest from reference TRBV28 and TRBJ1-4 gives the full variable domain: DVKVTQSSRYLVKRTGEKVFLECVQDMDHENMFWYRQDPGLGLRLIYFSYDVKMKEKGDIPEGYSVSREKKERFSLILESASTNQTSMYLCASSAGTAFNEKLFFGSGTQLSVL.

There are many counts of this clonotype. This rearrangement joins TRBV7-9 to TRBJ2-1; D is unclear. This CDR3 is 15 amino acids long. Looked up from germline, CDR1 is SEHNR and CDR2 is FQNEAQ (reference sequence). Trimming took 0 bases from V and 6 from J, leaving 12 bases between them. The chain's CDR3 is CASSLALTAVNEQFF. The CDR3 DNA reads TGTGCCAGCAGCTTAGCGCTTACAGCAGTCAATGAGCAGTTCTTC.

This clonotype was recorded at least ten times. The chain uses TRBV20-1 and TRBJ2-5; 9 bases are shared with TRBD2. Germline trimming cut 3 bases from V and 5 bases from J; bases unmatched to any gene: 13. CDR1 and CDR2 from the germline V gene are DFQATT and SNEGSKA (reference sequence). This CDR3 has 16 residues. The CDR3 DNA is TGCAGTGCTAGCACGGTGGCGGGAGGGCCGCGGGAGACCCAGTACTTC. It is translated as CSASTVAGGPRETQYF.

The chain employs TRBV9 and TRBJ2-6; a possible D gene is TRBD2 (6 bases). CDR1 is SGDLS and CDR2 is YYNGEE in the germline V gene. The ends were cut back, 3 bases at V and 0 bases at J, with 16 bases in the middle. The CDR3 consists of 18 residues. The CDR3 DNA reads as TGTGCCAGCAGCGCTACCGGGACTGTGAGCTCTGGGGCCAACGTCCTGACTTTC. Its protein is CASSATGTVSSGANVLTF.

In the case of this clonotype: This probably arose from a read error, given a far larger clone one base away. This CDR3 is CASSELGQGNSPLHF. As DNA, the CDR3 is TGTGCCAGCAGTGAGTTGGGACAGGGGAATTCACCCCTCCACTTT. The rearrangement uses TRBV6-1 and TRBJ1-6, with 10 bases that match TRBD1. This CDR3 region has 15 residues. CDR1 and CDR2 (germline): MNHNS, SASEGT. V trimming: 3 bases; J trimming: 7 bases; junction bases outside the gene matches: 3.

This clonotype was observed at least ten times. One junction end disagrees with the germline gene, perhaps due to a read error. V is TRBV7-7 and J is TRBJ2-1; 11 positions agree with TRBD2. The CDR3 sequence is 16 residues long. Per the germline V gene, CDR1 is SSHAT and CDR2 is FNYEAQ (reference sequence). The CDR3: CASSKTLAGGVSEQFF. The CDR3 region has the DNA TGTGCTAGCAGCAAGACGCTAGCGGGAGGAGTCAGTGAGCAGTTCTTC. Combining the CDR3 with reference TRBV7-7 and TRBJ2-1 gives the whole variable domain GAGVSQSPRYKVTKRGQDVTLRCDPISSHATLYWYQQALGQGPEFLTYFNYEAQPDKSGLPSDRFSAERPEGSISTLTIQRTEQRDSAMYRCASSKTLAGGVSEQFFGPGTRLTVL.

This clonotype was observed many times. V usage is TRBV7-2 and J usage is TRBJ2-5; D remains unclear. Per germline, CDR1 SGHTA and CDR2 FQGNSA. Trimming removed 4 bases at V and 2 bases at J, with 8 bases between. There are 13 residues in the CDR3. CDR3 sequence (DNA): TGTGCCAGCAGCTCGTCAATACAAGAGACCCAGTACTTC. This codes for CASSSSIQETQYF.

Here the CDR3 reads CASSFGLATNYEQYF. DNA of the CDR3: TGTGCCAGCAGCTTCGGACTAGCGACAAACTACGAGCAGTACTTC. The chain recombines TRBV7-2 with TRBJ2-7; 9 positions agree with TRBD2. V lost 3 bases, J lost 3 bases, and 6 bases stayed unmatched. There are 15 residues in the CDR3. Germline lookup yields CDR1 SGHTA and CDR2 FQGNSA.

This clonotype was found many times. DNA of the CDR3: TGCAGCACGACAGTGTCTAACTATGGCTACACCTTC. Amino acids: CSTTVSNYGYTF. The V gene is TRBV20-1, the J gene TRBJ1-2; weak D call: TRBD1 (5 bases). The CDR3 has 12 residues. Germline V gives CDR1 DFQATT, CDR2 SNEGSKA (reference sequence).

This clonotype was detected a few times. V gene TRBV24-1 combines with J gene TRBJ2-7, with 11 bases lining up with TRBD2. Germline values: CDR1 KGHDR, CDR2 SFDVKD. Losses at the gene ends were 4 bases for V and 0 bases for J; bases not matched to a gene: 4. CDR3 size: 16 residues. The DNA for the CDR3 is TGTGCCACCAGTGACACCGGGACTAGCGGCTCCTACGAGCAGTACTTC. Protein sequence: CATSDTGTSGSYEQYF.

Ten or more counts support this clonotype. The chain has TRBV12-3 or TRBV12-4 and TRBJ2-7; D possibly corresponds to TRBD2 (6 bases). Trimming shortened V by 6 bases and J by 1 base, and 10 bases separated the two germline ends. CDR3 length: 13 amino acids. The DNA of the CDR3 is TGTGCCAGCAGGTTTGGGGGGTCCTACGAGCAGTACTTC. Residues: CASRFGGSYEQYF.